This passage covers 2 T cell receptor beta chains from one sample sequenced in a study of CD8+ T cells in alopecia areata. The sample's treatment: oral pan-JAK inhibitor, 5-10 mg twice daily. cDNA prepared by RNA extraction and subsequent reverse transcription served as the template for sequencing. The repertoire was sequenced with immunoSEQ multiplex PCR; TCRdb's copy has only in-frame clones and lacks some. The sample carries 100,000 or so clones, 60% recorded once. This sample comprised CD8+ T cells sorted from blood, obtained at approximately week 61, from a patient treated with tofacitinib. All receptors derive from a human donor with alopecia areata.

V gene TRBV19 combines with J gene TRBJ1-5; 9 nucleotides line up with TRBD1. Germline CDR1 is LNHDA and CDR2 is SQIVND (reference sequence). With V trimmed by 3 bases and J by 2 bases, 5 bases remained unmatched. This CDR3 is 16 amino acids long. The CDR3 DNA sequence: TGTGCCAGTAGTATCCTCACAGGGGGCGGCAATCAGCCCCAGCATTTT. Amino acids: CASSILTGGGNQPQHF.

The V and J genes are TRBV6-5 and TRBJ1-2, with 7 bases identical to TRBD1. J was trimmed by 2 bases and V by 2 bases; bases with no gene match: 8. The CDR3 runs 16 residues. CDR1 is MNHEY and CDR2 is SVGAGI in the germline V gene. CDR3 sequence (DNA): TGTGCCAGCAGTTACGTTTCGGGACAGCGGAACTATGGCTACACCTTC. Amino acids: CASSYVSGQRNYGYTF.